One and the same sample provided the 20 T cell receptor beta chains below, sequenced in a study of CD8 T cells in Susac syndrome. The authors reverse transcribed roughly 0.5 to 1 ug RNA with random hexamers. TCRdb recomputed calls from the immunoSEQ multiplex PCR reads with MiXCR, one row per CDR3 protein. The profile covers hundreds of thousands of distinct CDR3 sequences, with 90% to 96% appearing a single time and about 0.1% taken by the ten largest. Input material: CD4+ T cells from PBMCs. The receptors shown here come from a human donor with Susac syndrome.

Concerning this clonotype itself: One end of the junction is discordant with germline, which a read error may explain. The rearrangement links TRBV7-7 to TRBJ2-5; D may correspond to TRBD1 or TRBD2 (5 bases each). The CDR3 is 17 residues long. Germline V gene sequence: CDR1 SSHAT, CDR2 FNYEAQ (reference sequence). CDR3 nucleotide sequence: TGTGCTAGCAGCCCCCAGGGCGGGTACTCCCTCCAAGAGACCCAGTACTTC. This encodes CASSPQGGYSLQETQYF.

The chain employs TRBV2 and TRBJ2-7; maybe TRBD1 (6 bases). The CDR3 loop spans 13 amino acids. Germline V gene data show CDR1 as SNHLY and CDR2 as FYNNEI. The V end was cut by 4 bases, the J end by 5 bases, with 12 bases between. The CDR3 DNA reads TGTGCCAGCAGTGTCCAGGGGTCAAACGAGCAGTACTTC. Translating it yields CASSVQGSNEQYF.

CDR3 nucleotides: TGTGCCAGCAGTCTCCGGGACAGGCCAGAGACCCAGTACTTC. Translated, it gives CASSLRDRPETQYF. V is TRBV28 and J is TRBJ2-5; 8 nucleotides line up with TRBD1. CDR1 MDHEN and CDR2 SYDVKM come from the germline V gene. The CDR3 length is 14 residues. V gave up 5 bases and J gave up 4 bases; unmatched junction bases: 6.

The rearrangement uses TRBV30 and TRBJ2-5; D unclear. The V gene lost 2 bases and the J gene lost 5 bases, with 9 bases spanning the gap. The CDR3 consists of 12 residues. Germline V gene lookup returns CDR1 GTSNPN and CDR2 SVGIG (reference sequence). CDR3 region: CAWSIKRETQYF. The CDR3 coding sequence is TGTGCCTGGAGTATCAAACGGGAGACCCAGTACTTC.

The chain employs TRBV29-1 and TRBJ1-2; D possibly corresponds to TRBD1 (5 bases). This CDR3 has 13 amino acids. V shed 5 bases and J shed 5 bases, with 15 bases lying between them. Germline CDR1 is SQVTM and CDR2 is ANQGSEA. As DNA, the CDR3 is TGCAGCGTTCAGGGTGGAGCGGATTATGGCTACACCTTC. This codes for CSVQGGADYGYTF. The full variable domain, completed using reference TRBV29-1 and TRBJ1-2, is SAVISQKPSRDICQRGTSLTIQCQVDSQVTMMFWYRQQPGQSLTLIATANQGSEATYESGFVIDKFPISRPNLTFSTLTVSNMSPEDSSIYLCSVQGGADYGYTFGSGTRLTVV.

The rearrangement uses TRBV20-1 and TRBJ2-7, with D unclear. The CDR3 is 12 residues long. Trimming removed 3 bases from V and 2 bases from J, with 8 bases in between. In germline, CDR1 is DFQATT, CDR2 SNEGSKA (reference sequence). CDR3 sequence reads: CSASGQAYEQYF. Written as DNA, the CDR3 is TGCAGTGCTAGTGGGCAGGCCTACGAGCAGTACTTC.

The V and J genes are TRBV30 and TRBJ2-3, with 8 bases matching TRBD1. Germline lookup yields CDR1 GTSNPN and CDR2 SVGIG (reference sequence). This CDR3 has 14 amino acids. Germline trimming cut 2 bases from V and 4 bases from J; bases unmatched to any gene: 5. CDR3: CAWSSQGAADTQYF. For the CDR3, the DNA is TGTGCCTGGAGTAGTCAGGGGGCGGCAGATACGCAGTATTTT.

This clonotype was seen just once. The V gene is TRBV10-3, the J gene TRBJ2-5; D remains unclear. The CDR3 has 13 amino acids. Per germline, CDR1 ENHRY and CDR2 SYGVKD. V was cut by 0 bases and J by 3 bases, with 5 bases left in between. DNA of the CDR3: TGTGCCATCAGTGAGTCGGAGAAAGAGACCCAGTACTTC. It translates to CAISESEKETQYF.

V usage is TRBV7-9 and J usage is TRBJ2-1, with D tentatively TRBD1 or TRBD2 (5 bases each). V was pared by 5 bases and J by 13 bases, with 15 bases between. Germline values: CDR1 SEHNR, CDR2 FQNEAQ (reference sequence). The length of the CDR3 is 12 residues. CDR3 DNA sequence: TGTGCCAGCAGCCCCCCCGGGACGGATCAGTTCTTC. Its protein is CASSPPGTDQFF. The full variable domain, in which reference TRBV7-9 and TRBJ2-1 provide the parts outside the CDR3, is DTGVSQNPRHKITKRGQNVTFRCDPISEHNRLYWYRQTLGQGPEFLTYFQNEAQLEKSRLLSDRFSAERPKGSFSTLEIQRTEQGDSAMYLCASSPPGTDQFFGPGTRLTVL.

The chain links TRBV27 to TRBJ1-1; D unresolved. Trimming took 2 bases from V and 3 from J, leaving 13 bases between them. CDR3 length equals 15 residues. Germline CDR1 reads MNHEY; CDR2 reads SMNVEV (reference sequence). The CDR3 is CASSLVPVKDTEAFF. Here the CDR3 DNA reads TGTGCCAGCAGTTTAGTTCCAGTAAAGGACACTGAAGCTTTCTTT.

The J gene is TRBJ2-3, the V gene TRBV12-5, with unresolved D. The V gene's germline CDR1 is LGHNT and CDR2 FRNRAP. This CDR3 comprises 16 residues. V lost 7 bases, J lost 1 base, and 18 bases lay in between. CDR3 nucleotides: TGTGCTAGTGCCCTTGGTATGGTGGGCGGCACAGATACGCAGTATTTT. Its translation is CASALGMVGGTDTQYF.

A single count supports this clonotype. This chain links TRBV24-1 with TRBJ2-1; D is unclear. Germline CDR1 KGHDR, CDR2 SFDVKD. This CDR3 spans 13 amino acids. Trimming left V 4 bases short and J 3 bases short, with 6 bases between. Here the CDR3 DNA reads TGTGCCACCAGTGAGGCCATCTACAATGAGCAGTTCTTC. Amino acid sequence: CATSEAIYNEQFF.

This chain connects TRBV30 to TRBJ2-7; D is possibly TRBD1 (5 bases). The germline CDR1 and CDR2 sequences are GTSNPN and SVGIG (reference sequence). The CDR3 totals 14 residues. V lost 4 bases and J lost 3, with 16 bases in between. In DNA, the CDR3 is TGTGCCTGGAACCAGGGTGACGCAGTCTACGAGCAGTACTTC. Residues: CAWNQGDAVYEQYF.

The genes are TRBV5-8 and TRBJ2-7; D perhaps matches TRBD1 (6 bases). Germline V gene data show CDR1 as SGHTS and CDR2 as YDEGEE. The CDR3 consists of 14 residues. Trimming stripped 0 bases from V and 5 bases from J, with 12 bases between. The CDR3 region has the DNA TGTGCCAGCAGCTTGGATGATAGGGGGAACGAGCAGTACTTC. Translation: CASSLDDRGNEQYF.

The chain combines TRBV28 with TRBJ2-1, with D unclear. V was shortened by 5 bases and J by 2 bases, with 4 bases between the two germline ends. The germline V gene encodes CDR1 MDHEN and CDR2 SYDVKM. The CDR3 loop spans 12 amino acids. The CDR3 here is CASSVAYNEQFF. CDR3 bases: TGTGCCAGCAGTGTGGCCTACAATGAGCAGTTCTTC.

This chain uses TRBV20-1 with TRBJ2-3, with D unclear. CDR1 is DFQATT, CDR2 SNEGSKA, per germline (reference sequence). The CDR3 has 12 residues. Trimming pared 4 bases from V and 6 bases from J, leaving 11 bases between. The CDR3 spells CSATLGLDTQYF. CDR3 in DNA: TGCAGTGCTACCCTAGGGCTGGATACGCAGTATTTT.

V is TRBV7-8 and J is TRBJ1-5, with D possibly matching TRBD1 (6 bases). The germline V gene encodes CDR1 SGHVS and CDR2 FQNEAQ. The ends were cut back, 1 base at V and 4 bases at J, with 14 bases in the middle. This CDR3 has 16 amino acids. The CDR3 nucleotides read TGTGCCAGCAGCTTAGGTGGCAGGGGCGGAAATCAGCCCCAGCATTTT. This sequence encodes CASSLGGRGGNQPQHF.

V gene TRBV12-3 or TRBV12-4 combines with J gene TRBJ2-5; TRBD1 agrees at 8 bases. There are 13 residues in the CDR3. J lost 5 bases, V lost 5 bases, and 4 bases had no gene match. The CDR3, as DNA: TGTGCCAGCAGTCGACAGGGGAGGGAGACCCAGTACTTC. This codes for CASSRQGRETQYF.

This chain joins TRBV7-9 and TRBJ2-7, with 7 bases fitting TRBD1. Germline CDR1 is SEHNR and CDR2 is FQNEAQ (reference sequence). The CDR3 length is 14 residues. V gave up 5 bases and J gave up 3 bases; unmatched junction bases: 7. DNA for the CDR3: TGTGCCAGCAGCCGCCGACAGGGCGGCTACGAGCAGTACTTC. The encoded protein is CASSRRQGGYEQYF.

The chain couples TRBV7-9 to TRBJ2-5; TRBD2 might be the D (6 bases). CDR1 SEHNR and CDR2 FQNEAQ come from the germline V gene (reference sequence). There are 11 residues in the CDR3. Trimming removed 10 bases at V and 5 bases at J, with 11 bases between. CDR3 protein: CATAGQETQYF. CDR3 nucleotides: TGTGCCACCGCGGGGCAGGAGACCCAGTACTTC.